The present T cell receptor (beta chain) was sequenced within a study of cytomegalovirus exposure and HLA in healthy donors. Study findings and constraints: An apparent linkage of common viral pathogens to several of the most significant clusters emerged in a later analysis.

Notes on this clone: What it binds is not known.

V lost 5 bases to trimming and J lost 2 bases; unmatched junction nucleotides: 3. Germline V gene sequence: CDR1 SEHNR, CDR2 FQNEAQ (reference sequence). The CDR3 has 15 residues. PCR was performed using 60 Vbeta and 13 Jbeta primers. Generated by immunoSEQ multiplex PCR, the TCRdb table keeps only in-frame clones and is missing some. The table includes over 90,000 clones, around 76% detected once. The source is a woman aged 55-75 years in good health and CMV-seropositive. Sequencing was carried out using PBMCs. The V call is TRBV7-9, the J call TRBJ2-2; 9 positions agree with TRBD2. The CDR3 DNA follows: TGTGCCAGCAGCGCGGGACTAGCTAACACCGGGGAGCTGTTTTTT. It translates to CASSAGLANTGELFF.